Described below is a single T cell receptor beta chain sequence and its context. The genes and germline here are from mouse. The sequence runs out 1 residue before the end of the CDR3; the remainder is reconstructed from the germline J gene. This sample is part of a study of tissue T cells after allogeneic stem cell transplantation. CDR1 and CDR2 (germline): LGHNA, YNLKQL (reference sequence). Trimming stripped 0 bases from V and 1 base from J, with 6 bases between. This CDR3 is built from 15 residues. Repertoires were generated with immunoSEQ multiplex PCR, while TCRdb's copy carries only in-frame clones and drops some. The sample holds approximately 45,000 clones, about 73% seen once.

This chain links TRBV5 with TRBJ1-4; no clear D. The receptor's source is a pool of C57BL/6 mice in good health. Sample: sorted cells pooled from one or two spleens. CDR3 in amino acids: CASSQDSHSNERLFF. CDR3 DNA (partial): TGTGCCAGCAGCCAAGACAGCCATTCCAACGAAAGATTATTT.